These T cell receptor beta chains were read from a single sample in a study of blood T cell repertoires in COVID-19. Clones were sequenced by immunoSEQ multiplex PCR, and TCRdb holds only the in-frame ones, with some missing. There are a few hundred thousand clones in the sample; about nine tenths occur only once, and around 3% lies in the top ten. Sequenced: peripheral blood. These TCRs come from a woman under 40 with active or convalescent COVID-19. Both conserved end residues are part of each CDR3. Fields, in order: CDR3 DNA, CDR3 protein, D gene, clone size, J gene, V gene. The D gene is left open where the match is weak. Where a row states a size, it is once, few, many or the class of an expanded clone; other rows omit it.

CDR3nt: TGTGCCAGTAGTCCATTACGGGCGGACAGAACGGATGGCTACACCTTC
CDR3aa: CASSPLRADRTDGYTF
d_gene: -
abundance: -
j_gene: TRBJ1-2
v_gene: TRBV19

CDR3nt: TGTGCCAGCAGCTTAGTAGGGCGATCTGGACACAGCTCTGGAAACACCATATATTTT
CDR3aa: CASSLVGRSGHSSGNTIYF
d_gene: -
abundance: -
j_gene: TRBJ1-3
v_gene: TRBV7-9

CDR3nt: TGTGCCAGTAGTAGATGGAACCCTGGACAGGGCTGGACCACAGATACGCAGTATTTT
CDR3aa: CASSRWNPGQGWTTDTQYF
d_gene: TRBD1
abundance: -
j_gene: TRBJ2-3
v_gene: TRBV19

CDR3nt: TGTGCCAGCGCAGGGGTAAAAGAAAAACTGTTTTTT
CDR3aa: CASAGVKEKLFF
d_gene: -
abundance: -
j_gene: TRBJ1-4
v_gene: TRBV2

CDR3nt: TGTGCCAGCAGTGATCACAAGAACTACGAGCAGTACTTC
CDR3aa: CASSDHKNYEQYF
d_gene: -
abundance: -
j_gene: TRBJ2-7
v_gene: TRBV25-1

CDR3nt: TGCGCCAGCAGCTTGGTCGCATCTAGGAGCACAGATACGCAGTATTTT
CDR3aa: CASSLVASRSTDTQYF
d_gene: -
abundance: -
j_gene: TRBJ2-3
v_gene: TRBV5-1

CDR3nt: TGCGCCAGCAGTCAATCAATAAATGAGCAGTTCTTC
CDR3aa: CASSQSINEQFF
d_gene: -
abundance: -
j_gene: TRBJ2-1
v_gene: TRBV23-1

CDR3nt: TGTGCCAGCAGTTACGGACAGGGGGCTTACAATGAGCAGTTCTTC
CDR3aa: CASSYGQGAYNEQFF
d_gene: TRBD1
abundance: -
j_gene: TRBJ2-1
v_gene: TRBV6-2/TRBV6-3

CDR3nt: TGTGCCAGCCTCGGGGGACCTGAAGCTTTCTTT
CDR3aa: CASLGGPEAFF
d_gene: -
abundance: -
j_gene: TRBJ1-1
v_gene: TRBV12-3/TRBV12-4

CDR3nt: TGTGCCAGCAGTTTGCTTAGGGCAGGGACTAACTATGGCTACACCTTC
CDR3aa: CASSLLRAGTNYGYTF
d_gene: -
abundance: -
j_gene: TRBJ1-2
v_gene: TRBV28

CDR3nt: TGTGCCAGCAGCCCCCCCGGGGTCCATGGCTACACCTTC
CDR3aa: CASSPPGVHGYTF
d_gene: -
abundance: -
j_gene: TRBJ1-2
v_gene: TRBV3-1/TRBV3-2

CDR3nt: TGTGCCAGCAGGAATGACTGGGATCAGCCCCAGCATTTT
CDR3aa: CASRNDWDQPQHF
d_gene: -
abundance: -
j_gene: TRBJ1-5
v_gene: TRBV6-5

CDR3nt: TGTGCCAGCAGTTACACCCGGGGGGCGAATGAAGCTTTCTTT
CDR3aa: CASSYTRGANEAFF
d_gene: -
abundance: once
j_gene: TRBJ1-1
v_gene: TRBV6-5

CDR3nt: TGTGCCAGCAGCCTAGGGACTCTGGCTGGGAGGCTAGATGGAAACACCATATATTTT
CDR3aa: CASSLGTLAGRLDGNTIYF
d_gene: -
abundance: -
j_gene: TRBJ1-3
v_gene: TRBV7-9

CDR3nt: TGTGCCAGCAGCCGGACTAGCGGGGGGAGTCAAGAGACCCAGTACTTC
CDR3aa: CASSRTSGGSQETQYF
d_gene: TRBD2
abundance: -
j_gene: TRBJ2-5
v_gene: TRBV7-3

CDR3nt: TGTGCCAGCAGCTTAGTGGGGGCCGGGAACACTGAAGCTTTCTTT
CDR3aa: CASSLVGAGNTEAFF
d_gene: -
abundance: once
j_gene: TRBJ1-1
v_gene: TRBV7-2

CDR3nt: TGCAGCGATAACAGGGTACAGAATTCAGTAAATACGCAGTATTTT
CDR3aa: CSDNRVQNSVNTQYF
d_gene: -
abundance: few
j_gene: TRBJ2-3
v_gene: TRBV29-1

CDR3nt: TGCGCCAGCAGCCAGGTGACGGGACACCTCTACACCTTC
CDR3aa: CASSQVTGHLYTF
d_gene: -
abundance: -
j_gene: TRBJ1-2
v_gene: TRBV4-3

CDR3nt: TGTGCCAGCAGTTGGCCGACAGAAGGAACCTACGAGCAGTACTTC
CDR3aa: CASSWPTEGTYEQYF
d_gene: -
abundance: few
j_gene: TRBJ2-7
v_gene: TRBV6-2/TRBV6-3

CDR3nt: TGTGCCATCAGTGAGACAGGGTATGGCTACACCTTC
CDR3aa: CAISETGYGYTF
d_gene: -
abundance: -
j_gene: TRBJ1-2
v_gene: TRBV10-3

CDR3nt: TGTGCCAGCAGACCTCGCGAGATTTCTGGAAACACCATATATTTT
CDR3aa: CASRPREISGNTIYF
d_gene: -
abundance: -
j_gene: TRBJ1-3
v_gene: TRBV28

CDR3nt: TGTGCCAGCAGCCAGGCCGAGAACACTGAAGCTTTCTTT
CDR3aa: CASSQAENTEAFF
d_gene: -
abundance: -
j_gene: TRBJ1-1
v_gene: TRBV28

CDR3nt: TGTGCCAGCAGTCGTACAGGGGTAGTTACAACTAATGAAAAACTGTTTTTT
CDR3aa: CASSRTGVVTTNEKLFF
d_gene: TRBD1
abundance: -
j_gene: TRBJ1-4
v_gene: TRBV27

CDR3nt: TGTGCCAGCAGCTTAAAGACACAGGCGGATGGCTACACCTTC
CDR3aa: CASSLKTQADGYTF
d_gene: -
abundance: once
j_gene: TRBJ1-2
v_gene: TRBV7-9

CDR3nt: TGTGCCAGCAGTCAGGTCCCAGGACTAAACACTGAAGCTTTCTTT
CDR3aa: CASSQVPGLNTEAFF
d_gene: -
abundance: -
j_gene: TRBJ1-1
v_gene: TRBV28

CDR3nt: TGCGCCAGCAGCCCCCAACTAGCGGGGGTCTCCTACGAGCAGTACTTC
CDR3aa: CASSPQLAGVSYEQYF
d_gene: TRBD2
abundance: -
j_gene: TRBJ2-7
v_gene: TRBV5-1

CDR3nt: TGTGCCCGCAGCCGACTGGGGGGGGGCCGGAACACCGGGGAGCTGTTTTTT
CDR3aa: CARSRLGGGRNTGELFF
d_gene: -
abundance: -
j_gene: TRBJ2-2
v_gene: TRBV4-2

CDR3nt: TGTGCCACCAGTGATCATAGGGACAGGGTGGTTTCCGGGGAGCTGTTTTTT
CDR3aa: CATSDHRDRVVSGELFF
d_gene: TRBD1
abundance: -
j_gene: TRBJ2-2
v_gene: TRBV24-1

CDR3nt: TGTGCCAGTAGTCCCTACAGGGGGGATTCACCCCTCCACTTT
CDR3aa: CASSPYRGDSPLHF
d_gene: TRBD1
abundance: -
j_gene: TRBJ1-6
v_gene: TRBV19

CDR3nt: TGTGCCAGCAGTTACTCGTCGGGACTAGCTTACAATGAGCAGTTCTTC
CDR3aa: CASSYSSGLAYNEQFF
d_gene: TRBD2
abundance: -
j_gene: TRBJ2-1
v_gene: TRBV6-2/TRBV6-3

CDR3nt: TGTGCCAGCAGTGAATCGTCACCCCTCCACTTT
CDR3aa: CASSESSPLHF
d_gene: -
abundance: -
j_gene: TRBJ1-6
v_gene: TRBV2

CDR3nt: TGTGCCAGCAGCAAGAACAGGGATATGAACACTGAAGCTTTCTTT
CDR3aa: CASSKNRDMNTEAFF
d_gene: -
abundance: -
j_gene: TRBJ1-1
v_gene: TRBV7-2

CDR3nt: TGTGCCAGCAGTCCCGGGGATGCAAGGCAAAACACTGAAGCTTTCTTT
CDR3aa: CASSPGDARQNTEAFF
d_gene: -
abundance: -
j_gene: TRBJ1-1
v_gene: TRBV6-2/TRBV6-3

CDR3nt: TGTGCAAGTCGCTTAGCGGGCGGGAGCTCCTATAATTCACCCCTCCACTTT
CDR3aa: CASRLAGGSSYNSPLHF
d_gene: -
abundance: -
j_gene: TRBJ1-6
v_gene: TRBV12-2

CDR3nt: TGTGCCAGTAGTATGAGCGGACGGAGCTCCTACGAGCAGTACTTC
CDR3aa: CASSMSGRSSYEQYF
d_gene: -
abundance: -
j_gene: TRBJ2-7
v_gene: TRBV19

CDR3nt: TGTGCCAGCTCACCGGGACAGGGGAAAGGCTACACCTTC
CDR3aa: CASSPGQGKGYTF
d_gene: TRBD1
abundance: -
j_gene: TRBJ1-2
v_gene: TRBV18

CDR3nt: TGTGCCAGCACCACAGGGTCGAATCCCTATGGCTACACCTTC
CDR3aa: CASTTGSNPYGYTF
d_gene: -
abundance: -
j_gene: TRBJ1-2
v_gene: TRBV27

CDR3nt: TGTGCCAGTCTCGTCGGACAGGGGATGAACACTGAAGCTTTCTTT
CDR3aa: CASLVGQGMNTEAFF
d_gene: TRBD1
abundance: -
j_gene: TRBJ1-1
v_gene: TRBV6-5

CDR3nt: TGTGCCAGCAGTTGGGGAGTGAACACTGAAGCTTTCTTT
CDR3aa: CASSWGVNTEAFF
d_gene: -
abundance: -
j_gene: TRBJ1-1
v_gene: TRBV5-4

CDR3nt: TGTGCCAGCATGCGGTCGAATTCACCCCTCCACTTT
CDR3aa: CASMRSNSPLHF
d_gene: -
abundance: -
j_gene: TRBJ1-6
v_gene: TRBV27

CDR3nt: TGCGCCAGCAGCTTATTGACTACGAGAGAGACCCAGTACTTC
CDR3aa: CASSLLTTRETQYF
d_gene: -
abundance: -
j_gene: TRBJ2-5
v_gene: TRBV5-1

CDR3nt: TGTGCCAGCAGTTGGGGGACAGGGGGTTCCTACGAGCAGTACTTC
CDR3aa: CASSWGTGGSYEQYF
d_gene: TRBD1
abundance: -
j_gene: TRBJ2-7
v_gene: TRBV25-1

CDR3nt: TGTGCCTGGAGTGCGGGTATCTCCTACGAGCAGTACTTC
CDR3aa: CAWSAGISYEQYF
d_gene: -
abundance: -
j_gene: TRBJ2-7
v_gene: TRBV30

CDR3nt: TGCGCCAGCAGCCGACAGACAGGGGGCTTCGAGCAGTACTTC
CDR3aa: CASSRQTGGFEQYF
d_gene: TRBD1
abundance: -
j_gene: TRBJ2-7
v_gene: TRBV4-1

CDR3nt: TGTGCCAGCAGCCCCTCGGGACAGGGATTTTCCTACGAGCAGTACTTC
CDR3aa: CASSPSGQGFSYEQYF
d_gene: TRBD1
abundance: once
j_gene: TRBJ2-7
v_gene: TRBV28

CDR3nt: TGTGCCAGCAGAACGTGGAGGGTGGGCAATAAAGAGACCCAGTACTTC
CDR3aa: CASRTWRVGNKETQYF
d_gene: -
abundance: -
j_gene: TRBJ2-5
v_gene: TRBV5-6

CDR3nt: TGTGCCAGCAGCACGGACAGGGAGCAGTTCTTC
CDR3aa: CASSTDREQFF
d_gene: TRBD1
abundance: -
j_gene: TRBJ2-1
v_gene: TRBV13

CDR3nt: TGTGCCAGCAGTTACTCACCGACCGCAGGGTACAATGAGCAGTTCTTC
CDR3aa: CASSYSPTAGYNEQFF
d_gene: -
abundance: -
j_gene: TRBJ2-1
v_gene: TRBV6-5

CDR3nt: TGTGCCAGCAGTGCCTCTACAGGGGGCCATCAGCCCCAGCATTTT
CDR3aa: CASSASTGGHQPQHF
d_gene: TRBD1
abundance: -
j_gene: TRBJ1-5
v_gene: TRBV27

CDR3nt: TGTGCCAGCAGTTTATGGGGGGGAGGCACCGAAGCTTTCTTT
CDR3aa: CASSLWGGGTEAFF
d_gene: -
abundance: -
j_gene: TRBJ1-1
v_gene: TRBV28

CDR3nt: TGTGCCAGCAGCTTGTTAGGGAGGGGACCGCTCGCTGAAGCTTTCTTT
CDR3aa: CASSLLGRGPLAEAFF
d_gene: -
abundance: -
j_gene: TRBJ1-1
v_gene: TRBV5-4

CDR3nt: TGTGCCACCAGTGACCCGGGACAGGGCCCCTCCGGTGGCTACACCTTC
CDR3aa: CATSDPGQGPSGGYTF
d_gene: TRBD1
abundance: -
j_gene: TRBJ1-2
v_gene: TRBV24-1

CDR3nt: TGTGCCAGCCCCCGGACAGGGATAAACACCGGGGAGCTGTTTTTT
CDR3aa: CASPRTGINTGELFF
d_gene: TRBD1
abundance: -
j_gene: TRBJ2-2
v_gene: TRBV7-2

CDR3nt: TGCGCCAGCAGCTTCGGGACCGGGACAGCATTTACTGTTTATGGCTACACCTTC
CDR3aa: CASSFGTGTAFTVYGYTF
d_gene: TRBD1
abundance: -
j_gene: TRBJ1-2
v_gene: TRBV5-1

CDR3nt: TGTGCCAGCAGCTCACAGGGGGCTCGGGGGCCCCAGCATTTT
CDR3aa: CASSSQGARGPQHF
d_gene: TRBD1
abundance: -
j_gene: TRBJ1-5
v_gene: TRBV3-1/TRBV3-2

CDR3nt: TGTGCCAGCATTCTGGGTCAGGGGGCGGATACCTACGAGCAGTACTTC
CDR3aa: CASILGQGADTYEQYF
d_gene: TRBD1
abundance: -
j_gene: TRBJ2-7
v_gene: TRBV27

CDR3nt: TGTGCCAGCAGCTTGGGGCAGGGTACCCTTCGCGGCGAGCAGTACTTC
CDR3aa: CASSLGQGTLRGEQYF
d_gene: -
abundance: -
j_gene: TRBJ2-7
v_gene: TRBV5-6

CDR3nt: TGTGCCAGTAGTATGGCGGCCAGCCCCCCTTTTGGCTATGAGCAGTTCTTC
CDR3aa: CASSMAASPPFGYEQFF
d_gene: -
abundance: -
j_gene: TRBJ2-1
v_gene: TRBV19